These 20 T cell receptor beta chains were all obtained from the same sample, sequenced in a study of blood T cell repertoires in COVID-19. Repertoires were generated with immunoSEQ multiplex PCR, while TCRdb's copy carries only in-frame clones and drops some. The sample contains about 160,000 clones, about 88% of which appear only once. Sequencing input: PBMCs or T cells enriched from blood (not recorded which). The receptors stem from a woman between 45 and 60 years old who had recovered from COVID-19.

In its sample, this clone was seen once. This chain connects TRBV5-5 to TRBJ1-5; D ambiguous. The CDR3 length is 16 residues. With 0 bases removed from V and 3 bases from J, the gap between germline ends came to 13 bases. Germline V gene lookup returns CDR1 SGHKS and CDR2 YYEKEE (reference sequence). CDR3 nucleotide sequence: TGTGCCAGCAGCTTGGTTGACGGAGGACCCAATCAGCCCCAGCATTTT. This sequence encodes CASSLVDGGPNQPQHF.

Points on this clone: This sample includes further DNA sequences coding for the same CDR3. The rearrangement uses TRBV29-1 and TRBJ2-7, with 8 bases lining up with TRBD1. Unmatched junction bases numbered 4, after V lost 6 bases and J lost 0 bases. This CDR3 is built from 13 residues. The germline CDR1 and CDR2 sequences are SQVTM and ANQGSEA. The CDR3, as DNA: TGCAGCGTCCGACAGGGGAGCTCCTACGAGCAGTACTTC. Translation: CSVRQGSSYEQYF.

CDR3 sequence reads: CASSWGGSYEQYF. The CDR3 coding sequence is TGTGCCAGCAGCTGGGGCGGGAGCTACGAGCAGTACTTC. V and J are TRBV5-4 and TRBJ2-7; 7 bases agree with TRBD2. The length of the CDR3 is 13 residues. Trimming took 3 bases from V and 3 from J; bases not matched to a gene: 3. The V gene's germline CDR1 is SGHNT and CDR2 YYREEE (reference sequence).

This chain connects TRBV27 to TRBJ2-1; the match to TRBD2 covers 8 bases. The length of the CDR3 is 17 residues. Germline V gene lookup returns CDR1 MNHEY and CDR2 SMNVEV (reference sequence). The junction had 14 bases not matched to a gene; V was cut back by 4 bases and J by 6 bases. CDR3 loop: CASSSLKGLREGNEQFF. The CDR3 DNA reads as TGTGCCAGCAGTTCCCTTAAGGGGTTACGGGAGGGCAATGAGCAGTTCTTC.

Turning to this clone: The sample has other DNA sequences that encode this CDR3 too. The J gene is TRBJ1-6, the V gene TRBV27; D uncertain. Germline CDR1 MNHEY, CDR2 SMNVEV (reference sequence). The CDR3 spans 15 residues. V gave up 4 bases and J gave up 7 bases, with 14 bases separating them. The DNA for the CDR3 is TGTGCCAGCAGTTCGAGGGCTCAAATGAATTCACCCCTCCACTTT. Translation gives CASSSRAQMNSPLHF.

The rearrangement joins TRBV19 to TRBJ1-5; 9 positions agree with TRBD1. V shed 5 bases, J shed 7 bases, and the junction held 9 bases outside the gene matches. Germline loops: CDR1 LNHDA, CDR2 SQIVND (reference sequence). The CDR3 loop spans 15 amino acids. This chain's CDR3 is CASSQRDREGQPQHF. The DNA of the CDR3 is TGTGCCAGTAGTCAGAGGGACAGGGAGGGACAGCCCCAGCATTTT. Based on the CDR3 plus reference TRBV19 and TRBJ1-5, the full variable domain is DGGITQSPKYLFRKEGQNVTLSCEQNLNHDAMYWYRQDPGQGLRLIYYSQIVNDFQKGDIAEGYSVSREKKESFPLTVTSAQKNPTAFYLCASSQRDREGQPQHFGDGTRLSIL.

The chain is built from TRBV19 and TRBJ2-7; TRBD2 agrees at 8 bases. The CDR3 sequence is 16 residues long. Germline V gene lookup returns CDR1 LNHDA and CDR2 SQIVND (reference sequence). The V and J ends lost 6 bases and 6 bases, in that order; junction bases with no gene match: 16. The CDR3 bases are TGTGCCAGTAGCCTCAGCGGGAGAAGTCTTTTGGGCGAGCAGTACTTC. The encoded protein is CASSLSGRSLLGEQYF.

This clone was recorded at least ten times. J is TRBJ2-3 and V is TRBV6-4, with 11 bases matching TRBD2. This CDR3 region has 16 residues. V was pared by 0 bases and J by 1 base, with 0 bases of the junction left unmatched. The V gene's germline CDR1 is MRHNA and CDR2 SNTAGT. CDR3 in DNA: TGTGCCAGCAGTGACTCGACTAGCGGGGGCACAGATACGCAGTATTTT. Its protein is CASSDSTSGGTDTQYF.

V is TRBV5-1 and J is TRBJ2-7, with 11 bases that match TRBD2. Trimming at V came to 2 bases and at J to 4 bases, leaving 14 bases not matched to a gene. This CDR3 is 18 amino acids long. Germline CDR1 SGHRS, CDR2 YFSETQ. Here the CDR3 DNA reads TGCGCCAGCAGCTTCTATCTAGCGGGAGGAGTCCCCCGATACGAGCAGTACTTC. This gives the protein CASSFYLAGGVPRYEQYF.

This clone was picked up a small number of times. The chain joins TRBV4-2 to TRBJ1-6; TRBD1 matches at 9 bases. The germline V gene has CDR1 LGHNA and CDR2 YNFKEQ. The CDR3 contains 15 residues. V was pared by 4 bases and J by 10 bases, with 8 bases of the junction left unmatched. The CDR3 DNA is TGTGCCAGCAGCCCCCGGGACAGGGACCGATCACCCCTCCACTTT. Protein sequence: CASSPRDRDRSPLHF.

The chain combines TRBV19 with TRBJ2-5; 13 nucleotides agree with TRBD2. V was pared by 11 bases and J by 7 bases, with 16 bases of the junction left unmatched. This CDR3 has 16 amino acids. CDR1 is LNHDA, CDR2 SQIVND, per germline (reference sequence). In nucleotides, the CDR3 is TGTGCCTCGTCAGCCGCCGGGACTAGCGGGATTGGGACCCAGTACTTC. This encodes CASSAAGTSGIGTQYF.

V and J are TRBV28 and TRBJ1-2; D remains ambiguous. Germline V gene lookup returns CDR1 MDHEN and CDR2 SYDVKM. Trimming stripped 6 bases from V and 1 base from J, with 12 bases between. The CDR3 extends over 14 amino acids. The CDR3 protein is CASSPYQRNYGYTF. CDR3 in DNA: TGTGCCAGCAGCCCCTATCAACGTAACTATGGCTACACCTTC.

The table lists this clone with a few counts. The chain couples TRBV10-3 to TRBJ2-7; 9 bases match TRBD2. The length of the CDR3 is 18 residues. V lost 10 bases to trimming and J lost 7 bases; unmatched junction nucleotides: 26. Germline assignment: CDR1 ENHRY and CDR2 SYGVKD. The CDR3 coding sequence is TGTGCCACCGCCTATGGGGCGGGAGGGTCTGGGGCTATCCGGGAGCAGTACTTC. Protein sequence: CATAYGAGGSGAIREQYF.

V and J are TRBV6-4 and TRBJ2-2, with TRBD2 identical over 9 bases. Germline CDR1 and CDR2: MRHNA and SNTAGT. The CDR3 length is 16 residues. The J segment lost 6 bases and the V segment lost 2 bases, leaving 7 bases of the junction unmatched. The CDR3 region is CASSDRGTSKAGELFF. The DNA of the CDR3 is TGTGCCAGCAGTGACCGCGGGACTAGCAAGGCCGGGGAGCTGTTTTTT.

V is TRBV10-3 and J is TRBJ2-3, with no clear D. The ends were cut back, 0 bases at V and 3 bases at J, with 4 bases in the middle. The CDR3 sequence is 13 residues long. The V gene's germline CDR1 is ENHRY and CDR2 SYGVKD. The CDR3 protein is CAISESGTDTQYF. The CDR3 DNA follows: TGTGCCATCAGTGAGTCCGGGACAGATACGCAGTATTTT.

This sequence joins TRBV9 and TRBJ1-2, with D tentatively TRBD1 (5 bases). Germline V CDR1 and CDR2: SGDLS, YYNGEE. The germline V and J ends were trimmed by 4 bases and 3 bases, with 16 bases remaining between them. This CDR3 has 15 amino acids. The CDR3, as DNA: TGTGCCAGCAGCTCCTCTCCAGGGCTGGACTATGGCTACACCTTC. Amino acids: CASSSSPGLDYGYTF.

This clone was detected only once. This sequence joins TRBV5-4 and TRBJ2-3; D perhaps matches TRBD1 (6 bases). CDR1 SGHNT and CDR2 YYREEE come from the germline V gene (reference sequence). This CDR3 region has 14 residues. Between the trimmed V and J ends, which lost 4 bases and 1 base, there was a span of 10 bases. The chain's CDR3 is CASSPRTGTDTQYF. CDR3 bases: TGTGCCAGCAGCCCAAGGACAGGCACAGATACGCAGTATTTT.

The V and J genes are TRBV19 and TRBJ1-2; 8 nucleotides align to TRBD1. CDR1 and CDR2 (germline): LNHDA, SQIVND (reference sequence). The CDR3 covers 15 residues. Trimming cost V 4 bases and J 2 bases; bases outside gene matches: 6. CDR3 DNA: TGTGCCAGTAGTACCGACAGGGGAGGGAACTATGGCTACACCTTC. Residues: CASSTDRGGNYGYTF.

The V and J genes are TRBV28 and TRBJ1-1; D unresolved. The CDR3 is 14 amino acids. Germline-derived CDR1 and CDR2 are MDHEN and SYDVKM. Between the trimmed V and J ends, which lost 5 bases and 2 bases, there was a span of 12 bases. The CDR3 coding sequence is TGTGCCAGCAGTGTCGGAGGAAAAAACACTGAAGCTTTCTTT. Residues: CASSVGGKNTEAFF.

Judged by abundance, this clone is medium-sized. This chain uses TRBV7-9 with TRBJ2-1; no reliable D call. Germline loops: CDR1 SEHNR, CDR2 FQNEAQ (reference sequence). V lost 6 bases to trimming and J lost 10 bases, with 16 bases between them. The CDR3 is 13 residues long. CDR3 coding DNA: TGTGCCAGCAGTGCGGCCGCCGAATGGGAGCAGTTCTTC. It translates to CASSAAAEWEQFF. The full variable domain, rest sourced from reference TRBV7-9 and TRBJ2-1, is DTGVSQNPRHKITKRGQNVTFRCDPISEHNRLYWYRQTLGQGPEFLTYFQNEAQLEKSRLLSDRFSAERPKGSFSTLEIQRTEQGDSAMYLCASSAAAEWEQFFGPGTRLTVL.